This paragraph reports one TCR beta chain. Data came from immunoSEQ multiplex PCR; TCRdb stores just in-frame clones and leaves some out. Seen here are 200,000 to 250,000 clones, roughly 83% observed once, and the top ten hold roughly 5.4%. The V gene lost 6 bases and the J gene lost 2 bases, with 11 bases spanning the gap. CDR1 is MNHNY, CDR2 SVGAGI, per germline (reference sequence). The CDR3 consists of 13 residues. The entry originates in a study of cytomegalovirus exposure and HLA in healthy donors. Study details: The same platform was used for the approximately 110 validation repertoires and the roughly 640 first-cohort repertoires, a later analysis reported.

This clonotype was sampled from a woman aged 18-29 years in good health and CMV-seronegative. Sequenced material: PBMCs. V and J are TRBV6-6 and TRBJ2-7; TRBD1 is a possible D gene (5 bases). CDR3 coding DNA: TGTGCCAGCAGCCGGAAGGGGACCTACGAGCAGTACTTC. Translating it yields CASSRKGTYEQYF.